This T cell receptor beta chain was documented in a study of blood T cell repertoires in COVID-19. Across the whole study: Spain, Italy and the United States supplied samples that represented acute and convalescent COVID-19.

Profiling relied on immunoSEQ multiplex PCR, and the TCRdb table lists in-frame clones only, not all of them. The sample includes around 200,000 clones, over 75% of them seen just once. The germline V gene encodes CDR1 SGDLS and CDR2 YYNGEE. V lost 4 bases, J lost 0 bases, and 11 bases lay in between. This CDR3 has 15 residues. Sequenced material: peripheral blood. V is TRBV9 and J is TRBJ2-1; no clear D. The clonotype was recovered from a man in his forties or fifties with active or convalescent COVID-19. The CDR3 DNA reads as TGTGCCAGCAGCCCGGTATTAAACTCCTACAATGAGCAGTTCTTC. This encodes CASSPVLNSYNEQFF.